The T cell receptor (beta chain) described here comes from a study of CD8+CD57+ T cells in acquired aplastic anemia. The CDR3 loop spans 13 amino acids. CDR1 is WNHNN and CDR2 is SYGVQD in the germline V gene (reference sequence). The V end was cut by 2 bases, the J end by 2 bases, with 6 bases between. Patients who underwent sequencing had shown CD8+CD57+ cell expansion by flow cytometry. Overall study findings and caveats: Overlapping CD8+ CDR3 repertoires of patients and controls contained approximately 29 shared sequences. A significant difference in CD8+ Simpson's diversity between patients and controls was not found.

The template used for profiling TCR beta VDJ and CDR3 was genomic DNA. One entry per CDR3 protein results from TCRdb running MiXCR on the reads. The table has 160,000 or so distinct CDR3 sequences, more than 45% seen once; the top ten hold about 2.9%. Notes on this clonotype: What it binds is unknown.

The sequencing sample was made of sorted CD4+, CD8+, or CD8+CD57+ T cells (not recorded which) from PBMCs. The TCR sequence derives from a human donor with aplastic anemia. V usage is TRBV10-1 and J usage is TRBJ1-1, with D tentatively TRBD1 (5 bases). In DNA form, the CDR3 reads TGCGCCAGCAGTGAGCGGGACAACACTGAAGCTTTCTTT. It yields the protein CASSERDNTEAFF.